This T cell receptor beta chain was documented in a study of cytomegalovirus exposure and HLA in healthy donors. About the research overall: Of several hundred genotyped donors, 81% grouped in the Caucasian-associated ancestry cluster. Findings and limits, study-wide: Reportedly, cytomegalovirus status was diagnosed with high sensitivity and specificity. Being productive about 87% or about 30% of the time was typical of most TCR beta V segments in an earlier analysis.

Turning to this clone: Its antigen is as yet unknown.

The V gene's germline CDR1 is SGHDN and CDR2 FVKESK. This CDR3 spans 16 amino acids. The PCR made use of 60 Vbeta and 13 Jbeta primers. In the source study's methods: In a later analysis, of 80 million to 90 million unique beta chains, around 9.9 million appeared in at least two donors. TCRdb keeps only in-frame clones here, not all; method: immunoSEQ multiplex PCR. The V and J calls and clone size come from that table; D and trimming were worked out from the DNA. The sample includes 160,000 or so clones, 80% to 90% seen only once; the top ten take approximately 13%. The rearrangement uses TRBV14 and TRBJ2-5; TRBD2 matches at 10 bases. The DNA matches TRBJ2-7 better at its end, which makes the J call doubtful. The sequenced sample was PBMCs. The clonotype originates from a woman aged 45-59 years in good health and CMV-seronegative. The CDR3 nucleotides read TGTGCCAGCAGCCAGGATCATAGCGGGGGGCTCGGCGAGCAGTACTTC. It is translated as CASSQDHSGGLGEQYF.